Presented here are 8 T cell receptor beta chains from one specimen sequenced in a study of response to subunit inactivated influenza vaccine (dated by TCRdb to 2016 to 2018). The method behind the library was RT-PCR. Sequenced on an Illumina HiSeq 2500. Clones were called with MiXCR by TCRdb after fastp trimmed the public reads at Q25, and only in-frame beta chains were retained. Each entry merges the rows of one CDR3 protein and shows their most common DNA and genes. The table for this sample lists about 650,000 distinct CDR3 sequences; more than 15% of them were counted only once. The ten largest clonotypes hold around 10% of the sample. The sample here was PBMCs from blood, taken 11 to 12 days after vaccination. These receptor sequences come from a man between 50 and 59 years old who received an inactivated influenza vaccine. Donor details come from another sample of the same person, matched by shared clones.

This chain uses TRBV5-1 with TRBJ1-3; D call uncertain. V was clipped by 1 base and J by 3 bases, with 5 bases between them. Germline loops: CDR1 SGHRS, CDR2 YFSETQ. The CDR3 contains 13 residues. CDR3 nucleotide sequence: TGCGCCAGCAGCTTGTCTCTTGGAAACACCATATATTTT. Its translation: CASSLSLGNTIYF. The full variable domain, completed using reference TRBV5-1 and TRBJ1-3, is KAGVTQTPRYLIKTRGQQVTLSCSPISGHRSVSWYQQTPGQGLQFLFEYFSETQRNKGNFPGRFSGRQFSNSRSEMNVSTLELGDSALYLCASSLSLGNTIYFGEGSWLTVV.

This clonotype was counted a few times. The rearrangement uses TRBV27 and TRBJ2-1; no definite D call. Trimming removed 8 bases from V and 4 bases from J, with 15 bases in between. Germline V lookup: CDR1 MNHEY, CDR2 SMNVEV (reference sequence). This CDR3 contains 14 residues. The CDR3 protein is CASFKFPLYNEQFF. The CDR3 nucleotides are TGTGCCAGCTTCAAATTCCCCCTATACAATGAGCAGTTCTTC.

The CDR3 here is CASSRQDGEQFF. The CDR3 DNA follows: TGTGCCAGCAGCCGCCAGGACGGTGAGCAGTTCTTC. The V and J genes are TRBV11-2 and TRBJ2-1; no reliable D call. Trimming cost V 5 bases and J 9 bases, with 11 bases left between them. Germline CDR1 SGHAT, CDR2 FQNNGV. The CDR3 consists of 12 residues.

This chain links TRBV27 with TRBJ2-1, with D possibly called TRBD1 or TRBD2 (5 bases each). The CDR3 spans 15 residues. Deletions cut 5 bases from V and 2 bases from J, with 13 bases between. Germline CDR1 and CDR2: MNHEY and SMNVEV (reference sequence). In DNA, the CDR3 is TGTGCCAGCAGTCCCGTGGGGGTCGCCTACAATGAGCAGTTCTTC. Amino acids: CASSPVGVAYNEQFF.

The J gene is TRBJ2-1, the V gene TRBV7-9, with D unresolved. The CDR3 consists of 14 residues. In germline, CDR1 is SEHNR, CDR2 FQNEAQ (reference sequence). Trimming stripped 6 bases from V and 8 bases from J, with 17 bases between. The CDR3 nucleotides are TGTGCCAGCAGTCAGGTCGGCAGACCCGATGAGCAGTTCTTC. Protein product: CASSQVGRPDEQFF.

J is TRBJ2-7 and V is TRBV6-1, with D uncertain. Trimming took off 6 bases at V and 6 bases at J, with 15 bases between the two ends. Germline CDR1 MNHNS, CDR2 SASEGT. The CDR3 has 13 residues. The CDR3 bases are TGTGCCAGCAGCAGAACTGGCTTTCTCGAGCAGTACTTC. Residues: CASSRTGFLEQYF.

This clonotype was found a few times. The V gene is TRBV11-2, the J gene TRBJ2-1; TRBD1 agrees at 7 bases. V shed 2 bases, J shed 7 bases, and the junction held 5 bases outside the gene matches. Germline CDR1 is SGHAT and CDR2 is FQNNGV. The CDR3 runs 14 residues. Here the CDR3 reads CASSLMPQGNEQFF. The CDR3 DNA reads TGTGCCAGCAGCTTAATGCCACAGGGGAATGAGCAGTTCTTC. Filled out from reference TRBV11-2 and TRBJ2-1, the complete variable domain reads EAGVAQSPRYKIIEKRQSVAFWCNPISGHATLYWYQQILGQGPKLLIQFQNNGVVDDSQLPKDRFSAERLKGVDSTLKIQPAKLEDSAVYLCASSLMPQGNEQFFGPGTRLTVL.

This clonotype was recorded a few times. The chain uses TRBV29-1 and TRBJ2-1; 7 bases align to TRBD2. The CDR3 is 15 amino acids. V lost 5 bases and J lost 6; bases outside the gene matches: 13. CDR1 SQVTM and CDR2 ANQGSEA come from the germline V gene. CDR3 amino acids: CSVPSAGAVFNEQFF. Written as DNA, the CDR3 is TGCAGCGTTCCCTCGGCGGGAGCGGTTTTCAATGAGCAGTTCTTC.